This T cell receptor (beta chain) was documented in a study of blood T cell repertoires in COVID-19. As for the study in general: The United States, Italy and Spain were the sources of the acute and convalescent COVID-19 samples.

The assay was immunoSEQ multiplex PCR, and TCRdb's table has in-frame clones only and misses some. Counted here are roughly 150,000 clones, about 80% occurring once; the ten biggest clones make up under 9.5%. This CDR3 contains 19 residues. V shed 0 bases and J 0 bases; nucleotides not matched to a gene: 8. Germline CDR1 is MGHRA and CDR2 is YSYEKL. The sequencing input was peripheral blood. The chain combines TRBV4-1 with TRBJ2-4; 10 nucleotides align to TRBD2. The clonotype comes from a human donor in a cohort sampled during active COVID-19. CDR3 nucleotides: TGCGCCAGCAGCCAAGATTCCGCTAGCGGGGGCCAAGCCAAAAACATTCAGTACTTC. This codes for CASSQDSASGGQAKNIQYF.